These 2 T cell receptor beta chains originate from one sample sequenced in a study of T-cell memory formation after mild COVID-19 (dated by TCRdb to the early 2020s). Library prep was done by 5' RACE. The run used an Illumina NovaSeq 6000. TCRdb passed the public sequencing reads through fastp at Q25 and MiXCR, retaining productive beta sequences. Every CDR3 protein is listed once, alongside the most common genes and DNA of its rows. Here the sample has about 57,000 distinct CDR3 sequences; 10% to 15% occur a single time. Jointly, the top ten make up 24% of the sample. The specimen was PBMCs or a T cell subset sorted from them (not recorded which). All receptors derive from a man aged 18 to 29 who had mild COVID-19 (a few samples of this study predate the infection). The sample titles of this study are shuffled in the database, so cell type and time point are left out; the donor was told from shared clones.

The genes are TRBV24-1 and TRBJ2-1; D gene ambiguous. CDR3 size: 14 residues. Trimming shortened V by 1 base and J by 9 bases, and 12 bases separated the two germline ends. The germline gives CDR1 KGHDR, CDR2 SFDVKD. The CDR3 DNA is TGTGCCACCAGTGATTTCACGAAGGGTAGTGAGCAGTTCTTC. Its protein is CATSDFTKGSEQFF.

This clonotype has more than one count but fewer than ten. The J gene is TRBJ2-5, the V gene TRBV7-3, with TRBD2 matching 9 bases. Germline trimming cut 4 bases from V and 4 bases from J; bases unmatched to any gene: 10. Germline CDR1 reads SGHTA; CDR2 reads FQGTGA. The CDR3 loop spans 16 amino acids. The DNA for the CDR3 is TGTGCCAGCAGCTATAGTGGCGGGGGGGCCGTAGAGACCCAGTACTTC. It is translated as CASSYSGGGAVETQYF.